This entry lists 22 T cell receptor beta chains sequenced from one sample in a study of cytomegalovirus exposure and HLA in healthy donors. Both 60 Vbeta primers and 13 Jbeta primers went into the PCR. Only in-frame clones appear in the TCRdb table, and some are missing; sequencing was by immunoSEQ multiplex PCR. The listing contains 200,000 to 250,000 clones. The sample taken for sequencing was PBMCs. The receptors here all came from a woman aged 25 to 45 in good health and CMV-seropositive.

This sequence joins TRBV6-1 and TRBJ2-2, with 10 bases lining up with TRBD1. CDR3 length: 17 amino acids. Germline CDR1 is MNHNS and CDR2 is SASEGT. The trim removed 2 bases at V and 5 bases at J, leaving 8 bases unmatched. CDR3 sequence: CASSELETGGWTGELFF. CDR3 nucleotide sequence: TGTGCCAGCAGTGAATTGGAGACAGGGGGCTGGACCGGGGAGCTGTTTTTT.

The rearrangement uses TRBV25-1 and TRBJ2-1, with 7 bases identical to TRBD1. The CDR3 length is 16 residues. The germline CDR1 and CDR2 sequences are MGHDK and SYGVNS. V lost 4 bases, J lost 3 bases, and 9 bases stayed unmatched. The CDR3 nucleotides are TGTGCCAGCAGTGTCCCCCGACAGGGTCTCTACAATGAGCAGTTCTTC. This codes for CASSVPRQGLYNEQFF.

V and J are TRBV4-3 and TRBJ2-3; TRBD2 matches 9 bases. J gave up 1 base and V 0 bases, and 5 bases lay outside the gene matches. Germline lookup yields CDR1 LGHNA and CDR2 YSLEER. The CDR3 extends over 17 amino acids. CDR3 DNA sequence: TGCGCCAGCAGCCAAGATGGGCTAGCGGGGTGCACAGATACGCAGTATTTT. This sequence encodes CASSQDGLAGCTDTQYF.

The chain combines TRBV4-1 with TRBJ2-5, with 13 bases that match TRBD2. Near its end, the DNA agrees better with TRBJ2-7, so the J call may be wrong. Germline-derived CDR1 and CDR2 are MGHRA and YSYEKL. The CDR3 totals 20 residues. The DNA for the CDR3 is TGCGCCAGCAGCCAGGAAACTAGCGGGGGGGTCGACCACCCACCCTACGAGCAGTACTTC. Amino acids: CASSQETSGGVDHPPYEQYF.

As DNA, the CDR3 is TGTGCCAGCAGGCAGTTTAACACCGGGGAGCTGTTTTTT. Translation gives CASRQFNTGELFF. The chain couples TRBV2 to TRBJ2-2; D is unresolved. There are 13 residues in the CDR3. In germline, CDR1 is SNHLY, CDR2 FYNNEI. V was cut by 6 bases and J by 2 bases, with 7 bases left in between.

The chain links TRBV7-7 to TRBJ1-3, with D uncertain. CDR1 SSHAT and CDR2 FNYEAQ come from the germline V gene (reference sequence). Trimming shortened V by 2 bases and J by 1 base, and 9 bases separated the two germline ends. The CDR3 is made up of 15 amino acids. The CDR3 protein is CASSLNAQSGNTIYF. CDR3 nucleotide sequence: TGTGCCAGCAGCTTAAATGCCCAGTCTGGAAACACCATATATTTT.

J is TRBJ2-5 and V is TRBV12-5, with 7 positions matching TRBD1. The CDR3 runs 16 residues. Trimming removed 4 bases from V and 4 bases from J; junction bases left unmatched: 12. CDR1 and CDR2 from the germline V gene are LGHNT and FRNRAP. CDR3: CASGSLTGDGGETQYF. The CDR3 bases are TGTGCTAGTGGTTCGCTAACAGGGGATGGAGGAGAGACCCAGTACTTC.

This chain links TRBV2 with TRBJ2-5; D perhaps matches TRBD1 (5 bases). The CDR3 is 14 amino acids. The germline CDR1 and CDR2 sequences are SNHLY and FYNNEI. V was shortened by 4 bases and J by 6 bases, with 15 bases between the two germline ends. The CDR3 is CASSGNGARKTQYF. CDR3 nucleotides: TGTGCCAGCAGTGGGAATGGGGCTAGGAAGACCCAGTACTTC.

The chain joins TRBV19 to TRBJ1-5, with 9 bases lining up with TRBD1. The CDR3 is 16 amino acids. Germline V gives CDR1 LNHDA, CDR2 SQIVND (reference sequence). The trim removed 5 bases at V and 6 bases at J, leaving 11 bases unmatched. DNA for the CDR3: TGTGCCAGTAGTTTAGGGACAGGGCGAGATAGTCAGCCCCAGCATTTT. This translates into CASSLGTGRDSQPQHF.

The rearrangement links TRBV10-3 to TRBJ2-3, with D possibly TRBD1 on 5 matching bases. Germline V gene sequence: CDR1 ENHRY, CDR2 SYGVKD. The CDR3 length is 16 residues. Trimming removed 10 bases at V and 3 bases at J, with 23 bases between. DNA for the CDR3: TGTGCCAGCGTTCCCGAATCAGGGAAAAGTACAGATACGCAGTATTTT. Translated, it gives CASVPESGKSTDTQYF.

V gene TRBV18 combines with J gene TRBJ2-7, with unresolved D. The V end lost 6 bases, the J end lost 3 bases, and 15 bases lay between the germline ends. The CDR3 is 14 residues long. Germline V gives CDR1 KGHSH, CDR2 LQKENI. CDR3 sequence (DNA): TGTGCCAGCTCTTTCACCCCCATCAGCTACGAGCAGTACTTC. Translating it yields CASSFTPISYEQYF.

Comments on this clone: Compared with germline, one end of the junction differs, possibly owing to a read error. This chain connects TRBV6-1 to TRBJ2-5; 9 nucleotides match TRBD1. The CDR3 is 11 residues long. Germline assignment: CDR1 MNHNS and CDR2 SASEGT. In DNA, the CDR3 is TGTGCCAGCAGGGACAGGGGTAGGCAAGACTTC. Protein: CASRDRGRQDF.

The DNA for the CDR3 is TGTGCCAGCAGTTACTCCGGCAGCGGGGGGGCGTATGAGCAGTTCTTC. Translating gives CASSYSGSGGAYEQFF. The rearrangement uses TRBV6-5 and TRBJ2-1, with TRBD2 matching 10 bases. The V and J ends lost 0 bases and 8 bases, in that order; junction bases with no gene match: 7. This CDR3 spans 16 amino acids. CDR1 MNHEY and CDR2 SVGAGI come from the germline V gene.

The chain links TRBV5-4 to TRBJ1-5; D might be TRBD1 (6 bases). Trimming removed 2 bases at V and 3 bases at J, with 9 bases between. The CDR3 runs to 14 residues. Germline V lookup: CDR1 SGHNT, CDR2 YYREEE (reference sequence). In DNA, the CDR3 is TGTGCCAGCAGCTTAAAGGGGGACAATCAGCCCCAGCATTTT. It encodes CASSLKGDNQPQHF.

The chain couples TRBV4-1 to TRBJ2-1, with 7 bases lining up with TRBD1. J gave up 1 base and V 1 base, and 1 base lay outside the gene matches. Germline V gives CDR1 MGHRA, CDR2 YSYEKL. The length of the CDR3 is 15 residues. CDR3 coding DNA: TGCGCCAGCAGCCAAGGACAGGGATCCTACAATGAGCAGTTCTTC. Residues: CASSQGQGSYNEQFF.

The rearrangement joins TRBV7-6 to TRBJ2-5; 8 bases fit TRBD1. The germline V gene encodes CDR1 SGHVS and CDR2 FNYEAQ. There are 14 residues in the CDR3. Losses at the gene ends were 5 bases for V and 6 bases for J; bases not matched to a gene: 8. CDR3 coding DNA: TGTGCCAGCAGCGTAGAAGGACAGGGACAGACCCAGTACTTC. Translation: CASSVEGQGQTQYF.

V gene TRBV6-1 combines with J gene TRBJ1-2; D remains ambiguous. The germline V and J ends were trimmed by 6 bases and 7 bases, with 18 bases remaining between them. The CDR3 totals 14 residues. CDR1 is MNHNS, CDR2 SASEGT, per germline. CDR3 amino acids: CASSEQSGVGGYTF. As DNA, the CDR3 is TGTGCCAGCAGCGAACAGTCCGGGGTGGGTGGCTACACCTTC.

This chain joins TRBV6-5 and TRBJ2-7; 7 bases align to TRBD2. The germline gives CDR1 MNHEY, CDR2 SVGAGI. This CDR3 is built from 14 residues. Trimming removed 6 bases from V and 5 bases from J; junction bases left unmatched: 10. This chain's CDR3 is CASRWGGTPHEQYF. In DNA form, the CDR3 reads TGTGCCAGCAGGTGGGGGGGTACCCCCCACGAGCAGTACTTC.

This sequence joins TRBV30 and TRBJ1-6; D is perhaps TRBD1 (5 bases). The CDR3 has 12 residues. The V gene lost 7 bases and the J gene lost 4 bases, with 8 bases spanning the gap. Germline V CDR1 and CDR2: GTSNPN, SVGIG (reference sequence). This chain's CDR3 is CASRQYNSPLHF. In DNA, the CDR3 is TGTGCCTCCAGACAGTATAATTCACCCCTCCACTTT.

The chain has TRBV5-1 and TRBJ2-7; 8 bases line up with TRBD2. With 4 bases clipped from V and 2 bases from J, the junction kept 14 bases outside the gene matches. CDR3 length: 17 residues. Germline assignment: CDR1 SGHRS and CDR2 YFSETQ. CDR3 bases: TGCGCCAGCAGCAAAACCCCGGGGGGGGCAGTCACCTACGAGCAGTACTTC. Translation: CASSKTPGGAVTYEQYF.

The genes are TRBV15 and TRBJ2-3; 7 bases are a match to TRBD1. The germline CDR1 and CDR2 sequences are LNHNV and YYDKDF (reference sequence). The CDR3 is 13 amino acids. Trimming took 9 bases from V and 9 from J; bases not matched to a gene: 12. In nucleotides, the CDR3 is TGTGCCACTAGTACCCAGGGGGTTAGGACGCAGTATTTT. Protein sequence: CATSTQGVRTQYF.

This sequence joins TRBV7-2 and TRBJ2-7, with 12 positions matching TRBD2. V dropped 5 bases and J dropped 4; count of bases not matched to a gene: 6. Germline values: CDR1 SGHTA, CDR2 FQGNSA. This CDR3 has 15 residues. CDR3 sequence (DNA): TGTGCCAGCAGCCGTATGACTAGCGGGAGATACGAGCAGTACTTC. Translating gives CASSRMTSGRYEQYF.